Listed here are 29 T cell receptor beta chains from one sample, sequenced in a study of blood T cells in healthy people across ages. Through a sample-barcoded 5' primer and a J-beta primer mix, a second PCR was run for about 7 to 12 cycles. TCRdb called the 5' RACE reads again in MiXCR, with one record for every CDR3 protein. This table has around 1,800,000 distinct CDR3 sequences, about two fifths appearing once. Sequencing used blood. The receptors come from a human donor in good health.

This clonotype was picked up a small number of times. The J gene is TRBJ1-3, the V gene TRBV12-3 or TRBV12-4; tentative D call: TRBD1 (5 bases). This CDR3 region has 16 residues. V shed 3 bases and J shed 0 bases, with 12 bases lying between them. CDR3 region: CASSFSQGDSGNTIYF. CDR3 in DNA: TGTGCCAGCAGTTTCAGTCAGGGAGACTCTGGAAACACCATATATTTT.

Many counts were recorded for this clonotype. The chain uses TRBV6-2 or TRBV6-3 and TRBJ2-1; D unresolved. The CDR3 has 14 amino acids. Germline CDR1 is MNHEY and CDR2 is SVGEGT. V was pared by 2 bases and J by 0 bases, with 5 bases between. The CDR3 DNA reads as TGTGCCAGCAGTTACGGTAGCTCCTACAATGAGCAGTTCTTC. It encodes CASSYGSSYNEQFF.

In its sample, this clonotype was seen a few times. DNA of the CDR3: TGTGCCAGCAGTTCAGACCGACGCACCGGGGAGCTGTTTTTT. Encoded protein: CASSSDRRTGELFF. J is TRBJ2-2 and V is TRBV12-3 or TRBV12-4; no firm D call. The CDR3 is 14 residues long. The V end lost 4 bases, the J end lost 4 bases, and 10 bases lay between the germline ends.

This clonotype occurred a few times. The V gene is TRBV29-1, the J gene TRBJ1-4; D remains ambiguous. V was pared by 4 bases and J by 7 bases, with 13 bases between. This CDR3 spans 13 amino acids. The V gene's germline CDR1 is SQVTM and CDR2 ANQGSEA. The CDR3 DNA is TGCAGCGTTGTCGGCGGAGGGAGTGAAAAACTGTTTTTT. This translates into CSVVGGGSEKLFF. Variable domain in full (rest from reference TRBV29-1 and TRBJ1-4): SAVISQKPSRDICQRGTSLTIQCQVDSQVTMMFWYRQQPGQSLTLIATANQGSEATYESGFVIDKFPISRPNLTFSTLTVSNMSPEDSSIYLCSVVGGGSEKLFFGSGTQLSVL.

This clonotype was seen a handful of times. Here the CDR3 DNA reads TGTGCCTGGGCCCCCGGACAGGGTGGCTACACCTTC. Its translation is CAWAPGQGGYTF. The V and J genes are TRBV30 and TRBJ1-2; 8 bases map to TRBD1. CDR3 length: 12 residues. Per germline, CDR1 GTSNPN and CDR2 SVGIG (reference sequence). The trim removed 5 bases at V and 7 bases at J, leaving 6 bases unmatched.

The gene calls are TRBV20-1 and TRBJ2-1; the D gene is possibly TRBD1 (6 bases). The V gene's germline CDR1 is DFQATT and CDR2 SNEGSKA (reference sequence). Trimming cost V 6 bases and J 0 bases, with 12 bases left between them. The CDR3 covers 14 residues. This CDR3 is CSATTGSSYNEQFF. The CDR3 DNA sequence: TGCAGTGCGACAACAGGGAGCTCCTACAATGAGCAGTTCTTC.

The table lists this clonotype with a few counts. The chain uses TRBV28 and TRBJ2-7; no firm D call. V was shortened by 3 bases and J by 3 bases, with 18 bases between the two germline ends. From germline, CDR1 is MDHEN and CDR2 SYDVKM. This CDR3 spans 16 amino acids. In DNA, the CDR3 is TGTGCCAGCAGTTTGCAGTCTCTCCGACACCACTACGAGCAGTACTTC. This codes for CASSLQSLRHHYEQYF.

There are many counts of this clonotype. This chain uses TRBV7-9 with TRBJ2-3; D unclear. V gave up 2 bases and J gave up 5 bases, with 5 bases separating them. Looked up from germline, CDR1 is SEHNR and CDR2 is FQNEAQ (reference sequence). This CDR3 contains 12 residues. The CDR3 loop is CASSLMGDTQYF. The CDR3 bases are TGTGCCAGCAGCTTAATGGGAGATACGCAGTATTTT.

The genes are TRBV5-4 and TRBJ2-3, with 7 bases fitting TRBD1. J gave up 0 bases and V 3 bases, and 16 bases lay outside the gene matches. CDR3 size: 19 residues. From germline, CDR1 is SGHNT and CDR2 YYREEE (reference sequence). The chain's CDR3 is CASSYLVIVDRFSTDTQYF. For the CDR3, the DNA is TGTGCCAGCAGCTATCTAGTTATTGTGGACAGGTTTAGCACAGATACGCAGTATTTT.

This clonotype occurred many times. The chain links TRBV7-2 to TRBJ1-2; TRBD1 matches 7 bases. V was pared by 5 bases and J by 8 bases, with 8 bases of the junction left unmatched. The V gene's germline CDR1 is SGHTA and CDR2 FQGNSA. This CDR3 is 13 amino acids long. The CDR3 here is CASSPDRVRGYTF. In DNA form, the CDR3 reads TGTGCCAGCAGCCCAGACAGGGTTCGGGGCTACACCTTC.

The CDR3 nucleotides read TGTGCCAGCAGTTTAGTAGTAAGTGGGACTGAAGCTTTCTTT. This codes for CASSLVVSGTEAFF. This chain links TRBV12-3 or TRBV12-4 with TRBJ1-1; no definite D call. With 1 base removed from V and 5 bases from J, the gap between germline ends came to 11 bases. The CDR3 has 14 residues.

The CDR3 DNA sequence: TGCAGTGCTAGAGGTGTCCTAGCGGGGTTCTACGAGCAGTACTTC. Its protein product is CSARGVLAGFYEQYF. The chain joins TRBV20-1 to TRBJ2-7, with TRBD2 matching over 9 bases. The length of the CDR3 is 15 residues. Unmatched junction bases numbered 7, after V lost 1 base and J lost 3 bases. Germline V CDR1 and CDR2: DFQATT, SNEGSKA (reference sequence).

The chain links TRBV6-5 to TRBJ1-2, with D possibly TRBD1 on 6 matching bases. Trimming took off 5 bases at V and 5 bases at J, with 18 bases between the two ends. Germline values: CDR1 MNHEY, CDR2 SVGAGI. This CDR3 is built from 15 residues. The CDR3 sequence is CASSNPRTASYGYTF. DNA for the CDR3: TGTGCCAGCAGTAACCCCCGGACAGCCTCGTATGGCTACACCTTC.

The chain uses TRBV4-1 and TRBJ1-2; 9 nucleotides agree with TRBD1. Germline V gives CDR1 MGHRA, CDR2 YSYEKL. The CDR3 runs 17 residues. With V trimmed by 4 bases and J by 3 bases, 12 bases remained unmatched. The CDR3 is CASSLNLQGAGDYGYTF. The DNA of the CDR3 is TGCGCCAGCAGCCTAAACTTACAGGGGGCTGGGGACTATGGCTACACCTTC.

This clonotype was seen only a few times. The genes are TRBV7-9 and TRBJ2-3; 9 nucleotides align to TRBD2. The junction had 9 bases not matched to a gene; V was cut back by 3 bases and J by 2 bases. CDR3 length: 17 residues. The germline gives CDR1 SEHNR, CDR2 FQNEAQ (reference sequence). The CDR3 protein is CASSLNIAGVYTDTQYF. CDR3 nucleotide sequence: TGTGCCAGCAGCTTGAATATAGCGGGGGTCTACACAGATACGCAGTATTTT.

The chain has TRBV20-1 and TRBJ2-1; TRBD1 is a possible D gene (6 bases). Trimming stripped 5 bases from V and 8 bases from J, with 13 bases between. CDR3 length: 12 amino acids. The germline gives CDR1 DFQATT, CDR2 SNEGSKA (reference sequence). The CDR3 is CSAPQGLDEQFF. The CDR3 coding sequence is TGCAGTGCTCCACAGGGTCTGGATGAGCAGTTCTTC.

The V call is TRBV15, the J call TRBJ1-1; no definite D call. V lost 1 base and J 7 bases, leaving 19 bases between the germline ends. Germline V CDR1 and CDR2: LNHNV, YYDKDF (reference sequence). The CDR3 is 16 residues long. The CDR3 here is CATSRVELRYWSEAFF. The DNA for the CDR3 is TGTGCCACCAGCAGAGTGGAATTAAGATATTGGAGTGAAGCTTTCTTT. Looking up the rest from reference TRBV15 and TRBJ1-1 gives the full variable domain: DAMVIQNPRYQVTQFGKPVTLSCSQTLNHNVMYWYQQKSSQAPKLLFHYYDKDFNNEADTPDNFQSRRPNTSFCFLDIRSPGLGDTAMYLCATSRVELRYWSEAFFGQGTRLTVV.

This chain uses TRBV29-1 with TRBJ2-1; D ambiguous. The CDR3 is 15 amino acids. Trimming shortened V by 4 bases and J by 5 bases, and 18 bases separated the two germline ends. Germline CDR1 SQVTM, CDR2 ANQGSEA. The CDR3 loop is CSVAPRRPLNNEQFF. The CDR3 bases are TGCAGCGTTGCACCCAGGCGGCCATTAAACAATGAGCAGTTCTTC.

This clonotype was observed a few times. The V gene is TRBV13, the J gene TRBJ2-6; 7 bases fit TRBD1. Germline CDR1 reads PRHDT; CDR2 reads FYEKMQ (reference sequence). With 3 bases clipped from V and 2 bases from J, the junction kept 16 bases outside the gene matches. The CDR3 sequence is 20 residues long. CDR3 amino acids: CASSFRGGVGGQAGANVLTF. CDR3 in DNA: TGTGCCAGCAGCTTTAGAGGCGGTGTAGGGGGCCAGGCTGGGGCCAACGTCCTGACTTTC. Complete variable domain (other parts from reference TRBV13 and TRBJ2-6): AAGVIQSPRHLIKEKRETATLKCYPIPRHDTVYWYQQGPGQDPQFLISFYEKMQSDKGSIPDRFSAQQFSDYHSELNMSSLELGDSALYFCASSFRGGVGGQAGANVLTFGAGSRLTVL.

This clonotype was observed a handful of times. The V call is TRBV7-6, the J call TRBJ1-5; perhaps TRBD1 as D (6 bases). This CDR3 is built from 16 residues. V was clipped by 1 base and J by 5 bases, with 15 bases between them. Germline CDR1 and CDR2: SGHVS and FNYEAQ. DNA of the CDR3: TGTGCCAGCAGCTTAGATCGGGGGCTTGGGGATCAGCCCCAGCATTTT. Its protein is CASSLDRGLGDQPQHF.

J is TRBJ2-3 and V is TRBV15, with D unclear. Germline lookup yields CDR1 LNHNV and CDR2 YYDKDF (reference sequence). The CDR3 sequence is 14 residues long. V dropped 0 bases and J dropped 4 bases, with 8 bases sitting between them. CDR3 nucleotide sequence: TGTGCCACCAGCAGAGATTCGGAAGCAGATACGCAGTATTTT. Translating gives CATSRDSEADTQYF.

This chain joins TRBV12-5 and TRBJ1-5; D is possibly TRBD1 (6 bases). CDR1 LGHNT and CDR2 FRNRAP come from the germline V gene. CDR3 size: 12 residues. V was cut by 6 bases and J by 9 bases, with 12 bases left in between. CDR3: CASGNQGWPQHF. The CDR3 nucleotides read TGTGCTAGTGGCAACCAGGGGTGGCCCCAGCATTTT.

Only a few counts were recorded for this clonotype. V and J are TRBV4-2 and TRBJ2-1; 11 bases line up with TRBD2. Trimming took 0 bases from V and 11 from J; bases not matched to a gene: 9. CDR1 is LGHNA and CDR2 is YNFKEQ in the germline V gene. The CDR3 extends over 16 amino acids. The CDR3 protein is CASSQDGLAGGGQQFF. The CDR3 bases are TGTGCCAGCAGCCAAGACGGGCTAGCGGGGGGTGGTCAGCAGTTCTTC.

The gene calls are TRBV6-1 and TRBJ2-5, with D possibly being TRBD1 or TRBD2 (5 bases each). The end of the DNA fits TRBJ2-7 better, so the J call may be wrong. CDR3 length equals 16 residues. The germline V gene encodes CDR1 MNHNS and CDR2 SASEGT. The CDR3, as DNA: TGTGCCAGCAGTGAAAGAGGGGCAGGGTCTTGGGACGAGCAGTACTTC. Its translation: CASSERGAGSWDEQYF.

The genes are TRBV11-2 and TRBJ1-4; weak D call: TRBD1 (5 bases). CDR3 length: 14 amino acids. CDR1 SGHAT and CDR2 FQNNGV come from the germline V gene. With 4 bases removed from V and 14 bases from J, the gap between germline ends came to 20 bases. Here the CDR3 DNA reads TGTGCCAGCAGCTCCGACAGCAGCCTCCGGAGGCTGTTTTTT. Translation gives CASSSDSSLRRLFF.

This clonotype was seen only a few times. The chain has TRBV20-1 and TRBJ1-1; D unclear. Per the germline V gene, CDR1 is DFQATT and CDR2 is SNEGSKA (reference sequence). The CDR3 has 13 residues. V was pared by 7 bases and J by 0 bases, with 12 bases between. The CDR3 DNA follows: TGCAGTGGAGTAGAACACATGAACACTGAAGCTTTCTTT. Protein sequence: CSGVEHMNTEAFF.

The chain uses TRBV20-1 and TRBJ2-7; maybe TRBD1 (6 bases). V lost 6 bases and J 4 bases, leaving 16 bases between the germline ends. CDR1 is DFQATT, CDR2 SNEGSKA, per germline (reference sequence). This CDR3 is built from 13 residues. The CDR3 region is CSAYDRSNYEQYF. The CDR3 nucleotides are TGCAGTGCCTACGACAGGAGTAATTACGAGCAGTACTTC.

This clonotype occurred a few times. The rearrangement links TRBV15 to TRBJ2-7; 12 bases line up with TRBD1. Losses at the gene ends were 1 base for V and 5 bases for J; bases not matched to a gene: 9. The CDR3 sequence is 17 residues long. Germline V CDR1 and CDR2: LNHNV, YYDKDF (reference sequence). CDR3 protein: CATSRGGGQGAIHEQYF. In DNA, the CDR3 is TGTGCCACCAGCAGAGGAGGGGGACAGGGGGCTATCCACGAGCAGTACTTC.

This clonotype was picked up a small number of times. The rearrangement links TRBV5-1 to TRBJ2-1; 10 bases are shared with TRBD2. The V and J ends lost 4 bases and 6 bases, in that order; junction bases with no gene match: 10. The CDR3 extends over 16 amino acids. Per the germline V gene, CDR1 is SGHRS and CDR2 is YFSETQ. CDR3 sequence (DNA): TGCGCCAGCAGCACTATAGCGGGGGGCCCCGCCAATGAGCAGTTCTTC. This gives the protein CASSTIAGGPANEQFF.